This T cell receptor beta chain came from a study of blood T cell repertoires in COVID-19. How the authors handled the data: Amplification of reference gene primers provided the estimated nucleated cell counts. Assay: immunoSEQ multiplex PCR; the TCRdb copy retains only in-frame clones and omits some. V and J calls plus clone size are reproduced from that table; the DNA served to infer D and trimming. The sample has 30,000 to 35,000 clones; roughly 78% are singletons. Sequences were obtained from peripheral blood. This clonotype was sampled from a man of 80 years or more with active or convalescent COVID-19.

The CDR3 bases are TGTGCCAGCAGTTACTCCCGACAGAGTCCCTACGAGCAGTACTTC. This codes for CASSYSRQSPYEQYF. The chain is built from TRBV6-5 and TRBJ2-7; D may be TRBD1 (5 bases). With 0 bases removed from V and 2 bases from J, the gap between germline ends came to 11 bases. CDR1 and CDR2 from the germline V gene are MNHEY and SVGAGI. This CDR3 has 15 amino acids.